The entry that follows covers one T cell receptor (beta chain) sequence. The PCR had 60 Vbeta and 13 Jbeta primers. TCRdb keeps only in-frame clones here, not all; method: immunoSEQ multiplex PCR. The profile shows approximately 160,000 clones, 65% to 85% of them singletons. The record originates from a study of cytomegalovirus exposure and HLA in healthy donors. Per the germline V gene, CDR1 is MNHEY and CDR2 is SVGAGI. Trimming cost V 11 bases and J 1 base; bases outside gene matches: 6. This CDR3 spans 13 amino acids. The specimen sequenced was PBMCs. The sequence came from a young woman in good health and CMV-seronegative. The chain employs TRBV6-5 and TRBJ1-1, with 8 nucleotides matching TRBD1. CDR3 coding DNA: TGTGCCGTCTTCAGGGGGCGGAACACTGAAGCTTTCTTT. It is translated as CAVFRGRNTEAFF.